Below, 32 T cell receptor beta chains from the same sample are listed, as sequenced in a study of CD8 T cells in Susac syndrome. The RNA, about 0.45 to 1 ug, was put through reverse transcription using random hexamers. TCRdb itself ran the immunoSEQ multiplex PCR reads through MiXCR, one entry per CDR3 protein. The sample carries almost 450,000 distinct CDR3 sequences, approximately 89% recorded once. The source material was CD8+ T cells from PBMCs. Receptors originate from a human donor with multiple sclerosis.

The chain combines TRBV29-1 with TRBJ2-1, with 12 bases matching TRBD2. CDR1 and CDR2 from the germline V gene are SQVTM and ANQGSEA. The CDR3 has 16 amino acids. The ends lost 6 bases at V and 9 bases at J; junction bases unmatched: 15. CDR3 coding DNA: TGCAGCGTCGAGGGGCCGGGTCTAGCGGGAGGGATTGAGCAGTTCTTC. Protein product: CSVEGPGLAGGIEQFF.

V is TRBV28 and J is TRBJ1-5; tentative D call: TRBD1 (6 bases). V lost 7 bases to trimming and J lost 6 bases, with 16 bases between them. There are 14 residues in the CDR3. In germline, CDR1 is MDHEN, CDR2 SYDVKM. The CDR3 reads CASIPRGLGQPQHF. As DNA, the CDR3 is TGTGCCAGCATTCCGAGGGGGTTGGGTCAGCCCCAGCATTTT.

V gene TRBV19 combines with J gene TRBJ2-7; perhaps TRBD1 as D (5 bases). Germline-derived CDR1 and CDR2 are LNHDA and SQIVND (reference sequence). The CDR3 has 15 amino acids. V gave up 0 bases and J gave up 6 bases, with 15 bases separating them. CDR3 nucleotide sequence: TGTGCCAGTAGTATAGATATAGGGGCGCCTTCCGAGCAGTACTTC. It codes for CASSIDIGAPSEQYF.

This chain connects TRBV4-1 to TRBJ1-4; D is undetermined. V lost 0 bases and J lost 8, with 13 bases in between. The CDR3 is made up of 15 amino acids. CDR1 and CDR2 (germline): MGHRA, YSYEKL. The CDR3 sequence is CASSQDTDVREKLFF. CDR3 DNA: TGCGCCAGCAGCCAAGATACCGACGTAAGGGAAAAACTGTTTTTT.

The CDR3 loop reads CAWSVLDGYTEAFF. The CDR3 DNA reads TGTGCCTGGAGTGTCCTGGACGGCTACACTGAAGCTTTCTTT. The chain combines TRBV30 with TRBJ1-1; D not certain. The CDR3 runs 14 residues. V was pared by 0 bases and J by 3 bases, with 11 bases between. CDR1 GTSNPN and CDR2 SVGIG come from the germline V gene (reference sequence).

The chain recombines TRBV6-2 or TRBV6-3 with TRBJ2-7, with D maybe TRBD2 (5 bases). V was pared by 0 bases and J by 2 bases, with 11 bases between. The V gene's germline CDR1 is MNHEY and CDR2 SVGEGT. The CDR3 spans 15 residues. The CDR3 coding sequence is TGTGCCAGCAGTTACTCAGGCCGGGATCCCTACGAGCAGTACTTC. It translates to CASSYSGRDPYEQYF.

The CDR3 reads CASSQVIGGDTEAFF. The CDR3 DNA sequence: TGCGCCAGCAGCCAAGTGATCGGGGGAGACACTGAAGCTTTCTTT. The genes are TRBV4-1 and TRBJ1-1; D might be TRBD1 (5 bases). CDR1 and CDR2 from the germline V gene are MGHRA and YSYEKL. The V end lost 1 base, the J end lost 3 bases, and 12 bases lay between the germline ends. The CDR3 is 15 residues long.

This chain links TRBV6-4 with TRBJ1-1; D ambiguous. This CDR3 is built from 13 residues. The V end was cut by 8 bases, the J end by 5 bases, with 15 bases between. Germline V CDR1 and CDR2: MRHNA, SNTAGT. DNA of the CDR3: TGTGCCAGCGCTGACTCGATCGGGACTGAAGCTTTCTTT. Protein: CASADSIGTEAFF.

This rearrangement joins TRBV2 to TRBJ2-2; 14 bases match TRBD2. Germline CDR1 and CDR2: SNHLY and FYNNEI. The V segment lost 6 bases and the J segment 2 bases; nucleotides outside the gene matches: 17. CDR3 length: 21 residues. CDR3 in DNA: TGTGCCAGCAGCCCCCCCAGCGCCCGGACTAGCGGGGGGCCAAACACCGGGGAGCTGTTTTTT. Its protein is CASSPPSARTSGGPNTGELFF. The full variable domain, rest sourced from reference TRBV2 and TRBJ2-2, is EPEVTQTPSHQVTQMGQEVILRCVPISNHLYFYWYRQILGQKVEFLVSFYNNEISEKSEIFDDQFSVERPDGSNFTLKIRSTKLEDSAMYFCASSPPSARTSGGPNTGELFFGEGSRLTVL.

The chain links TRBV12-3 or TRBV12-4 to TRBJ2-5; 13 positions agree with TRBD2. This CDR3 region has 16 residues. The J segment lost 4 bases and the V segment lost 3 bases, leaving 5 bases of the junction unmatched. The CDR3 sequence is CASSFTGLAGRETQYF. The CDR3 nucleotides are TGTGCCAGCAGTTTTACGGGACTAGCGGGACGAGAGACCCAGTACTTC.

J is TRBJ1-2 and V is TRBV13, with TRBD1 as a possible D gene (5 bases). The CDR3 contains 14 residues. Germline CDR1 and CDR2: PRHDT and FYEKMQ (reference sequence). Trimming took off 5 bases at V and 8 bases at J, with 18 bases between the two ends. CDR3 in DNA: TGTGCCAGCAGCGATGAGCAGGGTTCCGAGGGCTACACCTTC. It specifies CASSDEQGSEGYTF.

V usage is TRBV11-2 and J usage is TRBJ2-7, with TRBD2 identical over 11 bases. The V segment lost 0 bases and the J segment 6 bases; nucleotides outside the gene matches: 7. CDR1 SGHAT and CDR2 FQNNGV come from the germline V gene. The CDR3 spans 16 residues. In nucleotides, the CDR3 is TGTGCCAGCAGCTTAGACTTGACTAGCGGGATTGCCGAGCAGTACTTC. Protein sequence: CASSLDLTSGIAEQYF.

The chain links TRBV4-1 to TRBJ2-1, with 9 bases aligning to TRBD1. This CDR3 is 17 amino acids long. V gave up 1 base and J gave up 5 bases; unmatched junction bases: 9. Germline lookup yields CDR1 MGHRA and CDR2 YSYEKL. CDR3 residues: CASSQGPRTGVNNEQFF. CDR3 nucleotides: TGCGCCAGCAGCCAAGGTCCTCGGACAGGGGTGAACAATGAGCAGTTCTTC.

The chain uses TRBV14 and TRBJ1-2; 7 nucleotides agree with TRBD1. Germline loops: CDR1 SGHDN, CDR2 FVKESK. The V segment lost 0 bases and the J segment 0 bases; nucleotides outside the gene matches: 10. CDR3 length: 18 residues. DNA for the CDR3: TGTGCCAGCAGCCAAGAATGGACAGGAGCCCTACCTAACTATGGCTACACCTTC. Its protein is CASSQEWTGALPNYGYTF. The full variable domain, with the rest looked up from reference TRBV14 and TRBJ1-2, is EAGVTQFPSHSVIEKGQTVTLRCDPISGHDNLYWYRRVMGKEIKFLLHFVKESKQDESGMPNNRFLAERTGGTYSTLKVQPAELEDSGVYFCASSQEWTGALPNYGYTFGSGTRLTVV.

This chain's CDR3 is CASTAGDSAYGYTF. CDR3 sequence (DNA): TGTGCCAGCACCGCGGGGGACAGCGCCTATGGCTACACCTTC. The chain employs TRBV6-2 or TRBV6-3 and TRBJ1-2; 7 bases agree with TRBD1. J was trimmed by 4 bases and V by 7 bases; bases with no gene match: 9. This CDR3 contains 14 residues. The germline gives CDR1 MNHEY, CDR2 SVGEGT.

V usage is TRBV5-1 and J usage is TRBJ2-7; 10 bases align to TRBD1. Germline V gene lookup returns CDR1 SGHRS and CDR2 YFSETQ. The CDR3 is 15 residues long. V dropped 2 bases and J dropped 4; count of bases not matched to a gene: 6. The CDR3 coding sequence is TGCGCCAGCAGCTTCCACGGACAGGGGGTTTACGAGCAGTACTTC. It encodes CASSFHGQGVYEQYF.

This chain joins TRBV7-9 and TRBJ2-2; the D gene could be TRBD1 or TRBD2 (5 bases each). CDR1 and CDR2 (germline): SEHNR, FQNEAQ (reference sequence). The CDR3 extends over 14 amino acids. V was clipped by 11 bases and J by 7 bases, with 20 bases between them. CDR3 region: CAVTGLANLGELFF. CDR3 bases: TGTGCCGTCACGGGGCTAGCTAACCTCGGGGAGCTGTTTTTT.

The chain employs TRBV7-9 and TRBJ2-2; D is ambiguous. The CDR3 extends over 18 amino acids. The germline CDR1 and CDR2 sequences are SEHNR and FQNEAQ (reference sequence). Between the trimmed V and J ends, which lost 2 bases and 1 base, there was a span of 17 bases. The CDR3 is CASSLTVFGPKNTGELFF. The CDR3 DNA reads as TGTGCCAGCAGCTTAACGGTCTTCGGGCCAAAGAACACCGGGGAGCTGTTTTTT.

This clonotype came up once. The chain links TRBV24-1 to TRBJ2-3, with D possibly being TRBD1 (6 bases). V dropped 4 bases and J dropped 2 bases, with 15 bases sitting between them. CDR1 is KGHDR, CDR2 SFDVKD, per germline. The CDR3 contains 16 residues. The CDR3 nucleotides read TGTGCCACCAGTGAAGGGACAAGCTCGTACACAGATACGCAGTATTTT. The encoded protein is CATSEGTSSYTDTQYF.

The chain links TRBV4-1 to TRBJ1-1; D may be TRBD1 (6 bases). Germline values: CDR1 MGHRA, CDR2 YSYEKL. Trimming shortened V by 0 bases and J by 6 bases, and 14 bases separated the two germline ends. The CDR3 is 15 residues long. The chain's CDR3 is CASSQEVGAGAEAFF. In nucleotides, the CDR3 is TGCGCCAGCAGCCAAGAGGTGGGGGCTGGGGCTGAAGCTTTCTTT.

The chain is built from TRBV5-5 and TRBJ2-5, with D possibly TRBD2 on 6 matching bases. CDR1 and CDR2 from the germline V gene are SGHKS and YYEKEE (reference sequence). Deletions cut 1 base from V and 5 bases from J, with 15 bases between. The CDR3 loop spans 15 amino acids. Written as DNA, the CDR3 is TGTGCCAGCAGCTTGATCGGCTCCAGCGGGGAGACCCAGTACTTC. This sequence encodes CASSLIGSSGETQYF.

CDR3: CASSYGTGGINQPQHF. The DNA for the CDR3 is TGTGCCAGCAGTTACGGGACAGGGGGCATCAATCAGCCCCAGCATTTT. The rearrangement links TRBV27 to TRBJ1-5; 12 bases match TRBD1. V shed 4 bases, J shed 3 bases, and the junction held 4 bases outside the gene matches. CDR1 and CDR2 (germline): MNHEY, SMNVEV (reference sequence). This CDR3 spans 16 amino acids.

This chain joins TRBV5-4 and TRBJ2-2; 8 bases are shared with TRBD2. This CDR3 region has 12 residues. Germline V gene sequence: CDR1 SGHNT, CDR2 YYREEE (reference sequence). J gave up 7 bases and V 4 bases, and 0 bases lay outside the gene matches. The CDR3 protein is CASSRGGGELFF. The CDR3 DNA reads TGTGCCAGCAGCCGGGGGGGCGGGGAGCTGTTTTTT.

This chain connects TRBV6-2 or TRBV6-3 to TRBJ2-1; a weak D match, TRBD2 (6 bases). The CDR3 covers 15 residues. V lost 2 bases and J lost 5, with 13 bases in between. Germline V gene data show CDR1 as MNHEY and CDR2 as SVGEGT. DNA of the CDR3: TGTGCCAGCAGTTACAGGGTAGCGGCCCACAATGAGCAGTTCTTC. The encoded protein is CASSYRVAAHNEQFF.

The chain links TRBV9 to TRBJ1-4; 8 bases are a match to TRBD1. The CDR3 consists of 16 residues. With 0 bases clipped from V and 3 bases from J, the junction kept 4 bases outside the gene matches. The germline V gene encodes CDR1 SGDLS and CDR2 YYNGEE. CDR3 in DNA: TGTGCCAGCAGCGTAGATATACAGGGGGCTAATGAAAAACTGTTTTTT. Amino acids: CASSVDIQGANEKLFF.

CDR3 sequence: CASSFSGRASGELFF. In nucleotides, the CDR3 is TGTGCCAGCAGCTTTAGCGGGAGGGCCTCCGGGGAGCTGTTTTTT. The chain recombines TRBV12-3 or TRBV12-4 with TRBJ2-2; 11 nucleotides line up with TRBD2. V was pared by 6 bases and J by 6 bases, with 6 bases of the junction left unmatched. The CDR3 consists of 15 residues.

The CDR3, as DNA: TGCGCCAGCAGCCAAGAGGATATCCCTAGCACAGATACGCAGTATTTT. It codes for CASSQEDIPSTDTQYF. The chain recombines TRBV4-1 with TRBJ2-3; D uncertain. Trimming cost V 0 bases and J 0 bases, with 10 bases left between them. The V gene's germline CDR1 is MGHRA and CDR2 YSYEKL. The CDR3 has 16 residues.

The CDR3 DNA follows: TGTGCCTGGAGTGTAGCGGGGAGCAGCGATACGCAGTATTTT. Encoded protein: CAWSVAGSSDTQYF. V and J are TRBV30 and TRBJ2-3; 7 bases fit TRBD2. Germline CDR1 reads GTSNPN; CDR2 reads SVGIG (reference sequence). The V segment lost 0 bases and the J segment 6 bases; nucleotides outside the gene matches: 6. The CDR3 extends over 14 amino acids.

This clonotype was seen more than once but under ten times. The CDR3 DNA is TGTGCCAGCAGCTTGGGACCGAGCGAGCAGTACTTC. It specifies CASSLGPSEQYF. The chain recombines TRBV5-4 with TRBJ2-7; D is unclear. CDR3 length: 12 amino acids. Germline assignment: CDR1 SGHNT and CDR2 YYREEE (reference sequence). V was trimmed by 0 bases and J by 6 bases, leaving 7 bases between them.

CDR3 in amino acids: CASSEEPRISAEAFF. CDR3 DNA: TGTGCCAGCAGTGAAGAGCCGAGGATCAGCGCTGAAGCTTTCTTT. V and J are TRBV6-1 and TRBJ1-1; D gene ambiguous. V lost 1 base and J lost 6, with 15 bases in between. This CDR3 has 15 residues. The germline gives CDR1 MNHNS, CDR2 SASEGT.

A remark on this clonotype: A read error may produce the germline difference seen at one junction end. The chain uses TRBV4-1 and TRBJ2-7; 7 nucleotides align to TRBD2. The CDR3 loop spans 14 amino acids. Germline-derived CDR1 and CDR2 are MGHRA and YSYEKL. CDR3 amino acids: CASSQGLSSYKQYF. The CDR3 bases are TGCGCCAGCAGCCAGGGACTATCCTCCTACAAGCAGTACTTC.

The chain employs TRBV24-1 and TRBJ2-2; 8 nucleotides align to TRBD2. J lost 0 bases, V lost 6 bases, and 5 bases had no gene match. The CDR3 sequence is 16 residues long. Germline-derived CDR1 and CDR2 are KGHDR and SFDVKD. Here the CDR3 DNA reads TGTGCCACCAGTTCCAGCGGGGGACCGAACACCGGGGAGCTGTTTTTT. This encodes CATSSSGGPNTGELFF.